The 18 T cell receptor beta chains reported below all come from one sample, sequenced in a study of monozygotic twins with inflammatory bowel disease. TCRdb re-called the 5' RACE reads and shows each CDR3 protein once, DNA omitted. The sample has about 210,000 distinct CDR3 sequences. The source material was blood. These receptors all come from a human donor with ulcerative colitis or Crohn's disease, or a healthy co-twin of an affected twin (not recorded which).

V and J are TRBV3-1 and TRBJ1-6; TCRdb designates TRBD1, a call that cannot be tested without DNA. This CDR3 is built from 16 residues. Germline-derived CDR1 and CDR2 are LGHDT and YNNKEL (reference sequence). The CDR3: CASSPGAGAYNSPLHF.

The chain recombines TRBV27 with TRBJ1-1. Germline-derived CDR1 and CDR2 are MNHEY and SMNVEV (reference sequence). The CDR3 totals 15 residues. The CDR3: CASSLGRPLGAEAFF.

The V call is TRBV20-1, the J call TRBJ2-7; checking the TCRdb D call of TRBD2 is not possible without DNA. The length of the CDR3 is 16 residues. CDR1 and CDR2 from the germline V gene are DFQATT and SNEGSKA (reference sequence). The CDR3 sequence is CSASGLAGPFSYEQYF.

This chain's CDR3 is CSARALAGESNEQFF. V is TRBV20-1 and J is TRBJ2-1; the D gene TCRdb calls, TRBD2, cannot be checked with no DNA. Germline values: CDR1 DFQATT, CDR2 SNEGSKA (reference sequence). The CDR3 has 15 amino acids.

V gene TRBV28 combines with J gene TRBJ1-5; the TCRdb call, TRBD1, lacks DNA for checking. Looked up from germline, CDR1 is MDHEN and CDR2 is SYDVKM. The CDR3 loop spans 17 amino acids. CDR3 loop: CASTFTPRVGLSQPQHF.

The V call is TRBV7-2, the J call TRBJ2-7; TCRdb's D call, TRBD2, is unchecked because there is no DNA. The length of the CDR3 is 14 residues. Germline-derived CDR1 and CDR2 are SGHTA and FQGNSA. The CDR3 protein is CASSLEASVYEQYF. The variable domain in full, with the rest retrieved from reference TRBV7-2 and TRBJ2-7, is GAGVSQSPSNKVTEKGKDVELRCDPISGHTALYWYRQSLGQGLEFLIYFQGNSAPDKSGLPSDRFSAERTGGSVSTLTIQRTQQEDSAVYLCASSLEASVYEQYFGPGTRLTVT.

V and J are TRBV5-1 and TRBJ2-1; absent DNA, TCRdb's TRBD1 call cannot be checked. Germline V gene lookup returns CDR1 SGHRS and CDR2 YFSETQ. The CDR3 consists of 12 residues. CDR3 region: CASSPGQGQQFF.

V and J are TRBV20-1 and TRBJ2-7; without DNA, the TCRdb call of TRBD2 cannot be checked. Germline V CDR1 and CDR2: DFQATT, SNEGSKA (reference sequence). This CDR3 spans 15 amino acids. The CDR3 sequence is CSASGRARDYYEQYF.

The chain combines TRBV28 with TRBJ2-7; TCRdb names TRBD1, which stays unverified in the absence of DNA. The CDR3 totals 16 residues. The germline gives CDR1 MDHEN, CDR2 SYDVKM. CDR3 loop: CASSFRGGAPTYEQYF.

CDR3: CASSQRYRDTEQYF. The chain couples TRBV7-8 to TRBJ2-7; the TRBD1 assignment by TCRdb is unverifiable without DNA. The length of the CDR3 is 14 residues. Germline values: CDR1 SGHVS, CDR2 FQNEAQ.

The chain joins TRBV12-3 or TRBV12-4 to TRBJ1-5; without DNA, the TCRdb call of TRBD1 cannot be checked. This CDR3 region has 15 residues. This chain's CDR3 is CASSLGSGGRGPQHF.

The chain carries TRBV14 and TRBJ1-6; TCRdb calls TRBD1, which cannot be checked without DNA. Germline CDR1 is SGHDN and CDR2 is FVKESK. The CDR3 loop spans 14 amino acids. The CDR3: CASSQVSGNSPLHF. Looking up the rest from reference TRBV14 and TRBJ1-6 gives the full variable domain: EAGVTQFPSHSVIEKGQTVTLRCDPISGHDNLYWYRRVMGKEIKFLLHFVKESKQDESGMPNNRFLAERTGGTYSTLKVQPAELEDSGVYFCASSQVSGNSPLHFGNGTRLTVT.

This chain links TRBV4-1 with TRBJ2-2; TCRdb's D gene call, TRBD2, goes unchecked for lack of DNA. This CDR3 contains 14 residues. Germline CDR1 MGHRA, CDR2 YSYEKL. The CDR3 reads CASSQGETRRELFF.

The rearrangement joins TRBV5-1 to TRBJ2-7; TCRdb gives TRBD1 as the D gene, but with no DNA this cannot be confirmed. Germline V gene data show CDR1 as SGHRS and CDR2 as YFSETQ. The CDR3 runs 16 residues. The CDR3 protein is CASSPPGVGSVYEQYF.

The chain couples TRBV7-2 to TRBJ2-1; TCRdb gives TRBD1 as the D gene, but with no DNA this cannot be confirmed. The CDR3 is made up of 15 amino acids. The germline gives CDR1 SGHTA, CDR2 FQGNSA. The CDR3 region is CASSLVREKYNEQFF.

This chain joins TRBV10-3 and TRBJ2-1; TCRdb's assignment of TRBD2 cannot be checked, as there is no DNA. The germline CDR1 and CDR2 sequences are ENHRY and SYGVKD. CDR3 size: 16 residues. This CDR3 reads CAMTQTGLEVSNEQFF.

V is TRBV20-1 and J is TRBJ1-1; as DNA is missing, the TRBD1 call by TCRdb cannot be tested. CDR1 DFQATT and CDR2 SNEGSKA come from the germline V gene (reference sequence). There are 13 residues in the CDR3. The CDR3 is CSAVTGKGAEAFF.

Considering frequency, this clonotype is medium-sized. The gene calls are TRBV12-3 or TRBV12-4 and TRBJ1-1; TCRdb's D call of TRBD1 is untestable without DNA. The CDR3 is 13 amino acids. CDR3 sequence reads: CASSSRTGTGAFF.